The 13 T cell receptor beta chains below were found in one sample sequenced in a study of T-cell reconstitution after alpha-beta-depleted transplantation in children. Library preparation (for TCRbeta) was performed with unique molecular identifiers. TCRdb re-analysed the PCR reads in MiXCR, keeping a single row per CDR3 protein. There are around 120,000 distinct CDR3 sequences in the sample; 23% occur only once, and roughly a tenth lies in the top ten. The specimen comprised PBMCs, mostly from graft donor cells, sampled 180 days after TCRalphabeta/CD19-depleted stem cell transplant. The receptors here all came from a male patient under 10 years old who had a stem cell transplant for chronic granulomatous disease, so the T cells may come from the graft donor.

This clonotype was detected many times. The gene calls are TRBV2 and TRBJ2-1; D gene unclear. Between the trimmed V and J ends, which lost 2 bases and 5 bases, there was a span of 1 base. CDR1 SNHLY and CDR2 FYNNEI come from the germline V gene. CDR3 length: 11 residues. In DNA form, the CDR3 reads TGTGCCAGCAGTGAACACAATGAGCAGTTCTTC. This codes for CASSEHNEQFF.

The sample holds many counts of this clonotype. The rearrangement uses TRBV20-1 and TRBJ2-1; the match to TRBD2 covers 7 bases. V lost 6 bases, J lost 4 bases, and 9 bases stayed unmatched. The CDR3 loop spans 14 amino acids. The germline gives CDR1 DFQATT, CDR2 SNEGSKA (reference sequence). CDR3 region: CSAPWASGYNEQFF. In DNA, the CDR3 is TGCAGTGCCCCATGGGCTAGCGGATACAATGAGCAGTTCTTC.

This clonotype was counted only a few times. CDR3 sequence reads: CSAGQGVDTQYF. CDR3 coding DNA: TGCAGTGCTGGACAGGGGGTTGATACGCAGTATTTT. The chain is built from TRBV20-1 and TRBJ2-3, with 10 bases that match TRBD1. The CDR3 is made up of 12 amino acids. Trimming took 5 bases from V and 6 from J; bases not matched to a gene: 2. Looked up from germline, CDR1 is DFQATT and CDR2 is SNEGSKA (reference sequence).

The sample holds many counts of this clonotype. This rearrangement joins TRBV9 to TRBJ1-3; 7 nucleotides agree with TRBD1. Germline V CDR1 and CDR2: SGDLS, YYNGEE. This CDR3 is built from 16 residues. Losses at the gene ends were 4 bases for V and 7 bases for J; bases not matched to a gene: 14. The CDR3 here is CASSPTQTGNRNTIYF. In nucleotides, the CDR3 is TGTGCCAGCAGCCCTACGCAGACAGGGAATCGGAACACCATATATTTT.

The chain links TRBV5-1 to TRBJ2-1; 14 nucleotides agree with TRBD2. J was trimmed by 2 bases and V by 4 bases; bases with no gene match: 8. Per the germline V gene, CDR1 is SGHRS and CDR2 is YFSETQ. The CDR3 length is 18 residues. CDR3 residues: CASSLGLAGGRPYNEQFF. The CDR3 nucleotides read TGCGCCAGCAGCCTAGGACTAGCGGGGGGCCGCCCCTACAATGAGCAGTTCTTC.

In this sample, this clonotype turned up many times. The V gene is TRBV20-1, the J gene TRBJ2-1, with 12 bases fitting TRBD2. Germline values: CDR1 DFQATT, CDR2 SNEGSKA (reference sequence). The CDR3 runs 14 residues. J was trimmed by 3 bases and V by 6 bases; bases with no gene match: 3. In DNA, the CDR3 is TGCAGTGCACCGACTAGCGGGGGCTACAATGAGCAGTTCTTC. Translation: CSAPTSGGYNEQFF.

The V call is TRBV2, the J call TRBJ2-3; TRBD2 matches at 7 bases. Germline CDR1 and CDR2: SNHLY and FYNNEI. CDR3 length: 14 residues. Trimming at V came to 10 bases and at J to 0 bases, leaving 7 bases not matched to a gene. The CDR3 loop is CATDDGGSTDTQYF. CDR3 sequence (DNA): TGTGCCACGGACGACGGGGGGAGCACAGATACGCAGTATTTT.

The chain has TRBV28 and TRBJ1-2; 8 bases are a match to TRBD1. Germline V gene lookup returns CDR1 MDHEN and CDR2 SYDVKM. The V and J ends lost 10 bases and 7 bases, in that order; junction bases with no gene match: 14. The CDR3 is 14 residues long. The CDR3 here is CATGTPGQARGYTF. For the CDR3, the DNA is TGTGCCACCGGTACCCCGGGACAGGCGCGTGGCTACACCTTC.

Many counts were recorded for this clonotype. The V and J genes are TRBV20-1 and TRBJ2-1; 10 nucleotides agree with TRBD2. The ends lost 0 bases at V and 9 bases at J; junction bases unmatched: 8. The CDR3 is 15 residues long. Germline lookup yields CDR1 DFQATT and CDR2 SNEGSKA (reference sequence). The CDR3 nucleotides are TGCAGTGCTAGAGATCTAGCGGGAGTAACCGGTGAGCAGTTCTTC. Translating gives CSARDLAGVTGEQFF.

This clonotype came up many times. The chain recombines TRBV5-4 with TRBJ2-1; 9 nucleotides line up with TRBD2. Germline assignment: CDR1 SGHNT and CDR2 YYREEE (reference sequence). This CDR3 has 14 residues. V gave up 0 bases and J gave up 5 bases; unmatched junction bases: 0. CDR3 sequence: CASSLGLADNEQFF. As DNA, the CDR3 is TGTGCCAGCAGCTTGGGACTAGCGGACAATGAGCAGTTCTTC.

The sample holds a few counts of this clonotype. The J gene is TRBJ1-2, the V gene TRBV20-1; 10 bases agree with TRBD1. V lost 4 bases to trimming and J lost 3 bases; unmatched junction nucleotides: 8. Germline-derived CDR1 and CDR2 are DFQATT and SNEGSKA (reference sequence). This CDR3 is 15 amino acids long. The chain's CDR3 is CSATRTGTGDYGYTF. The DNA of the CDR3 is TGCAGTGCTACCCGAACCGGGACAGGGGACTATGGCTACACCTTC.

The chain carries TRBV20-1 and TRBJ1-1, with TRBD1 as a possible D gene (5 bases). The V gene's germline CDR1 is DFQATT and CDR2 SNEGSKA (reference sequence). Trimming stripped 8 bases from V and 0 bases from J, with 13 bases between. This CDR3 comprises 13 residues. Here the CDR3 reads CSIQGALNTEAFF. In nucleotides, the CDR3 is TGCAGTATCCAAGGGGCTTTGAACACTGAAGCTTTCTTT.

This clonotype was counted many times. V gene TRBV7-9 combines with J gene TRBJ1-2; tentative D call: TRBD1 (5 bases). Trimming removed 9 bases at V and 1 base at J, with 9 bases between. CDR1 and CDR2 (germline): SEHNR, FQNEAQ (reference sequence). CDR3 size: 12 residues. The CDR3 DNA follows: TGTGCCAGTGGGGGAAATAACTATGGCTACACCTTC. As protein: CASGGNNYGYTF.